The 27 T cell receptor beta chains below were found in one sample sequenced in a study of PD-1 blockade in classical Hodgkin lymphoma. TCRdb keeps only in-frame clones here, not all; method: immunoSEQ multiplex PCR. In the table there are over 20,000 clones, 70% to 80% of which are singletons. Every one of the patients relapsed after autologous stem cell transplantation (brentuximab vedotin exposure was variable). The sequencing here drew on peripheral blood mononuclear cells (PBMCs), taken at baseline. Every receptor here comes from a human donor with classical Hodgkin lymphoma.

The V call is TRBV4-2, the J call TRBJ2-3, with D unclear. Germline loops: CDR1 LGHNA, CDR2 YNFKEQ. The V end was cut by 5 bases, the J end by 2 bases, with 11 bases between. The CDR3 contains 14 residues. In DNA, the CDR3 is TGTGCCAGCAGCAACGACTTGTACACAGATACGCAGTATTTT. It is translated as CASSNDLYTDTQYF.

V usage is TRBV19 and J usage is TRBJ1-2, with D possibly TRBD1 on 5 matching bases. This CDR3 is 13 amino acids long. Germline V gene lookup returns CDR1 LNHDA and CDR2 SQIVND (reference sequence). Trimming took off 5 bases at V and 3 bases at J, with 10 bases between the two ends. The CDR3 nucleotides are TGTGCCAGTAGTCGGGAGGGGCACTATGGCTACACCTTC. Its protein product is CASSREGHYGYTF.

J is TRBJ1-2 and V is TRBV5-7, with D possibly TRBD1 on 6 matching bases. TRBV5-7 is sorted into the ORF group, with uncertain function. This CDR3 region has 17 residues. V shed 5 bases and J shed 3 bases, with 23 bases lying between them. CDR3 nucleotides: TGTGCCAGCAGGCCGAAGACAGGCCGAAATTCTGACTATGGCTACACCTTC. This gives the protein CASRPKTGRNSDYGYTF.

The chain has TRBV7-8 and TRBJ2-3, with a weak D call TRBD1 (6 bases). The CDR3 totals 16 residues. Germline-derived CDR1 and CDR2 are SGHVS and FQNEAQ. The germline V and J ends were trimmed by 0 bases and 1 base, with 11 bases remaining between them. The CDR3 sequence is CASSLAVAGGTDTQYF. DNA for the CDR3: TGTGCCAGCAGCTTAGCGGTAGCAGGGGGCACAGATACGCAGTATTTT. The full variable domain, rest sourced from reference TRBV7-8 and TRBJ2-3, is GAGVSQSPRYKVAKRGQDVALRCDPISGHVSLFWYQQALGQGPEFLTYFQNEAQLDKSGLPSDRFFAERPEGSVSTLKIQRTQQEDSAVYLCASSLAVAGGTDTQYFGPGTRLTVL.

The chain employs TRBV9 and TRBJ2-1; maybe TRBD2 (6 bases). V lost 1 base and J lost 3, with 14 bases in between. The length of the CDR3 is 16 residues. Germline CDR1 reads SGDLS; CDR2 reads YYNGEE. The CDR3 loop reads CASSVKDGGNYNEQFF. The CDR3 region has the DNA TGTGCCAGCAGCGTAAAGGACGGGGGAAACTACAATGAGCAGTTCTTC.

This clone was found once. The chain joins TRBV11-2 to TRBJ2-7; no clear D. Per germline, CDR1 SGHAT and CDR2 FQNNGV. V was trimmed by 3 bases and J by 2 bases, leaving 11 bases between them. The CDR3 is 14 residues long. Here the CDR3 reads CASSFVMGAYEQYF. For the CDR3, the DNA is TGTGCCAGCAGCTTCGTAATGGGCGCCTACGAGCAGTACTTC.

The chain employs TRBV5-1 and TRBJ1-6, with a tentative D call TRBD1 (6 bases). The germline V gene has CDR1 SGHRS and CDR2 YFSETQ. The germline V and J ends were trimmed by 0 bases and 8 bases, with 12 bases remaining between them. The CDR3 has 15 residues. The CDR3 sequence is CASSLVSGAHSPLHF. The CDR3 nucleotides are TGCGCCAGCAGCTTGGTCTCGGGGGCGCATTCACCCCTCCACTTT.

In its sample, this clone was seen a few times. The chain recombines TRBV5-4 with TRBJ1-2; D possibly corresponds to TRBD1 (6 bases). Per the germline V gene, CDR1 is SGHNT and CDR2 is YYREEE (reference sequence). The length of the CDR3 is 14 residues. Trimming removed 4 bases from V and 7 bases from J, with 17 bases in between. DNA for the CDR3: TGTGCCAGCAGCCGGACAGCAAAGGAGGGTGGCTACACCTTC. Translation: CASSRTAKEGGYTF.

This chain links TRBV9 with TRBJ2-7, with 7 nucleotides matching TRBD1. With V trimmed by 3 bases and J by 3 bases, 6 bases remained unmatched. This CDR3 contains 14 residues. Germline CDR1 reads SGDLS; CDR2 reads YYNGEE. The CDR3: CASSGPTGDYEQYF. CDR3 bases: TGTGCCAGCAGCGGTCCTACAGGGGACTACGAGCAGTACTTC.

This chain uses TRBV9 with TRBJ1-4, with no clear D. CDR1 is SGDLS and CDR2 is YYNGEE in the germline V gene. The CDR3 contains 13 residues. The V gene lost 0 bases and the J gene lost 12 bases, with 12 bases spanning the gap. This CDR3 reads CASSVVPGLELFF. CDR3 coding DNA: TGTGCCAGCAGCGTAGTTCCGGGCTTGGAACTGTTTTTT.

V gene TRBV9 combines with J gene TRBJ2-3; 7 nucleotides align to TRBD1. The ends lost 4 bases at V and 1 base at J; junction bases unmatched: 3. Germline V gene sequence: CDR1 SGDLS, CDR2 YYNGEE. CDR3 length: 14 residues. The CDR3 nucleotides read TGTGCCAGCAGCAAGGGGGCTGGCACAGATACGCAGTATTTT. Protein sequence: CASSKGAGTDTQYF.

The CDR3 DNA follows: TGTGCCAGCAGTGCCACAGGGGTACGCACTGAAGCTTTCTTT. Residues: CASSATGVRTEAFF. This chain joins TRBV28 and TRBJ1-1; 7 bases match TRBD1. Germline lookup yields CDR1 MDHEN and CDR2 SYDVKM. J lost 4 bases, V lost 5 bases, and 7 bases had no gene match. The CDR3 length is 14 residues. Drawing the rest from reference TRBV28 and TRBJ1-1, the complete variable domain is DVKVTQSSRYLVKRTGEKVFLECVQDMDHENMFWYRQDPGLGLRLIYFSYDVKMKEKGDIPEGYSVSREKKERFSLILESASTNQTSMYLCASSATGVRTEAFFGQGTRLTVV.

The V gene is TRBV7-2, the J gene TRBJ2-2; tentatively, D is TRBD1 or TRBD2 (5 bases each). The V end lost 5 bases, the J end lost 4 bases, and 20 bases lay between the germline ends. The CDR3 length is 17 residues. Germline-derived CDR1 and CDR2 are SGHTA and FQGNSA. CDR3 sequence: CASSPGGLVIVTGELFF. CDR3 nucleotide sequence: TGTGCCAGCAGCCCTGGGGGATTGGTTATTGTCACCGGGGAGCTGTTTTTT.

This chain connects TRBV9 to TRBJ2-3; the D gene is possibly TRBD2 (5 bases). The CDR3 is 16 residues long. V was shortened by 4 bases and J by 7 bases, with 22 bases between the two germline ends. Germline CDR1 reads SGDLS; CDR2 reads YYNGEE. The CDR3 loop reads CASSSGETSSGNTQYF. As DNA, the CDR3 is TGTGCCAGCAGCTCCGGAGAAACTTCGTCGGGGAATACGCAGTATTTT.

This chain joins TRBV5-5 and TRBJ1-2; 12 bases agree with TRBD1. V trimming: 0 bases; J trimming: 4 bases; junction bases outside the gene matches: 4. CDR1 is SGHKS, CDR2 YYEKEE, per germline (reference sequence). This CDR3 has 16 residues. For the CDR3, the DNA is TGTGCCAGCAGCTTGGAAGGGACAGGGGGCATCTATGGCTACACCTTC. It translates to CASSLEGTGGIYGYTF.

The V gene is TRBV19, the J gene TRBJ2-7, with D perhaps matching TRBD1 or TRBD2 (5 bases each). Trimming shortened V by 5 bases and J by 2 bases, and 19 bases separated the two germline ends. The length of the CDR3 is 16 residues. Germline assignment: CDR1 LNHDA and CDR2 SQIVND (reference sequence). This chain's CDR3 is CASSHAGTQTPYEQYF. Written as DNA, the CDR3 is TGTGCCAGTAGTCATGCCGGGACCCAGACGCCCTACGAGCAGTACTTC.

Points on this clone: The sample has other DNA sequences that encode this CDR3 too. The rearrangement links TRBV2 to TRBJ2-3; 13 bases line up with TRBD2. The CDR3 is 15 residues long. The trim removed 4 bases at V and 4 bases at J, leaving 2 bases unmatched. Per germline, CDR1 SNHLY and CDR2 FYNNEI. As DNA, the CDR3 is TGTGCCAGCAGTGTTGGACTAGCGGGGGCAGATACGCAGTATTTT. Translating gives CASSVGLAGADTQYF.

V is TRBV7-3 and J is TRBJ2-2; a weak D match, TRBD1 (5 bases). V was shortened by 2 bases and J by 4 bases, with 8 bases between the two germline ends. The germline CDR1 and CDR2 sequences are SGHTA and FQGTGA. This CDR3 has 14 residues. The CDR3 protein is CASSLYQGTGELFF. The CDR3 DNA is TGTGCCAGCAGCTTATATCAGGGCACCGGGGAGCTGTTTTTT.

The chain carries TRBV28 and TRBJ2-1; 10 positions agree with TRBD2. V trimming: 6 bases; J trimming: 8 bases; junction bases outside the gene matches: 4. The CDR3 is made up of 13 amino acids. The V gene's germline CDR1 is MDHEN and CDR2 SYDVKM. The chain's CDR3 is CASRSGGADEQFF. CDR3 DNA: TGTGCCAGCAGAAGCGGGGGGGCCGATGAGCAGTTCTTC.

The V call is TRBV2, the J call TRBJ2-2, with 9 bases matching TRBD1. The CDR3 is 14 residues long. Germline values: CDR1 SNHLY, CDR2 FYNNEI. Trimming at V came to 10 bases and at J to 8 bases, leaving 11 bases not matched to a gene. The CDR3 spells CATATQGASGELFF. Written as DNA, the CDR3 is TGTGCCACGGCTACACAGGGGGCTTCGGGGGAGCTGTTTTTT.

In the case of this clone: Since the CDR3 does not end with the conserved phenylalanine or tryptophan, this likely comes from a read error. The chain carries TRBV6-1 and TRBJ1-5; the D is unclear. Trimming pared 7 bases from V and 0 bases from J, leaving 13 bases between. The CDR3 length is 15 residues. CDR1 is MNHNS, CDR2 SASEGT, per germline. The CDR3 DNA is TGTGCCAGCACCCTGTCTGGGGATAGCAATCAGCCCCAGCATCTT. Amino acids: CASTLSGDSNQPQHL.

The chain joins TRBV6-6 to TRBJ2-7; unclear D gene. The CDR3 is 15 amino acids. CDR1 MNHNY and CDR2 SVGAGI come from the germline V gene (reference sequence). Trimming removed 0 bases at V and 2 bases at J, with 11 bases between. This CDR3 reads CASSYSPSDPYEQYF. The CDR3 DNA reads TGTGCCAGCAGTTACTCTCCAAGCGACCCCTACGAGCAGTACTTC.

The chain is built from TRBV18 and TRBJ2-7; D may be TRBD2 (6 bases). Trimming stripped 3 bases from V and 5 bases from J, with 17 bases between. The germline V gene encodes CDR1 KGHSH and CDR2 LQKENI. The CDR3 totals 15 residues. The CDR3 bases are TGTGCCAGCTCACCTACGAGGGTGACGGGGGACGAGCAGTACTTC. Translated, it gives CASSPTRVTGDEQYF.

This chain uses TRBV7-6 with TRBJ1-3; TRBD1 matches at 7 bases. CDR1 and CDR2 from the germline V gene are SGHVS and FNYEAQ. This CDR3 spans 14 amino acids. Losses at the gene ends were 5 bases for V and 5 bases for J; bases not matched to a gene: 6. CDR3 bases: TGTGCCAGCAGCCCAAGACAGGGAAGAAACACCATATATTTT. Its protein is CASSPRQGRNTIYF.

This chain uses TRBV5-8 with TRBJ2-3; 8 nucleotides match TRBD2. Germline CDR1 is SGHTS and CDR2 is YDEGEE. This CDR3 is 15 amino acids long. V lost 0 bases to trimming and J lost 5 bases; unmatched junction nucleotides: 5. CDR3 residues: CASSLVAGGQDTQYF. The CDR3 coding sequence is TGTGCCAGCAGCTTGGTGGCGGGGGGTCAAGATACGCAGTATTTT.

V gene TRBV14 combines with J gene TRBJ2-7, with 7 bases matching TRBD1. This CDR3 is 16 amino acids long. The V gene's germline CDR1 is SGHDN and CDR2 FVKESK. Germline trimming cut 2 bases from V and 2 bases from J; bases unmatched to any gene: 9. Written as DNA, the CDR3 is TGTGCCAGCAGCCAATACAGGGGAACGAGAGCCTACGAGCAGTACTTC. Amino acid sequence: CASSQYRGTRAYEQYF. The full variable domain, with the rest looked up from reference TRBV14 and TRBJ2-7, is EAGVTQFPSHSVIEKGQTVTLRCDPISGHDNLYWYRRVMGKEIKFLLHFVKESKQDESGMPNNRFLAERTGGTYSTLKVQPAELEDSGVYFCASSQYRGTRAYEQYFGPGTRLTVT.

The genes are TRBV10-3 and TRBJ1-2; no firm D call. The V end was cut by 2 bases, the J end by 7 bases, with 11 bases between. This CDR3 contains 13 residues. Germline V lookup: CDR1 ENHRY, CDR2 SYGVKD. This CDR3 is CAISEAPAAGYTF. The CDR3 region has the DNA TGTGCCATCAGTGAGGCGCCAGCGGCTGGCTACACCTTC.